Below, one TCR beta chain is given with its context. This clone was counted only a few times. Its target antigen remains unknown. Nothing much larger sits one base from this clone, and base qualities are not available. The data derive from a study of blood T cell repertoires in COVID-19 (dated by TCRdb to about 2020). Some background on the complete study: The collaborator samples originated in the United States, Italy and Spain and spanned the acute and convalescent phases of COVID-19. Subjects who had been exposed to COVID-19, were actively infected with it, or had recovered from it provided the deeply sampled blood TCRbeta repertoires that made up the dataset. The material from the prospective study consisted of cDNA or gDNA derived from T cells, B-cell-depleted T cells, or PBMCs. A de-identified subject ID, COVID-19 status, age in years and sex were almost always included in the sample metadata. The samples were drawn from the first 160 participants of the ongoing ImmuneRACE study and from under 1,500 subjects provided by 6 global collaborators. Where available, HLA class I and class II types were obtained from metadata supplied by the sample provider rather than from assay-based typing. The repertoires were released in a freely available public database intended as a resource for research on the immune response to SARS-CoV-2. Study-wide findings and limitations: The amount of clinical and demographic metadata varied by source and participant and was provided uncurated.

For CDR1 and CDR2, the germline V gene lists MNHEY and SVGAGI. The junction shows trimming of 5 bases on V and 0 bases on J, plus 8 bases between the germline ends. The CDR3 has 14 amino acids, counting the end cysteine and phenylalanine. Only the CDR3 region is kept as DNA, spanning 42 bases read in frame from base 1. TCRbeta CDR3 regions were amplified from genomic DNA by means of the immunoSEQ Assay, a bias-controlled multiplex PCR. In the authors' own workflow: Nucleated cell counts per sample were estimated from amplification of reference gene primers within the assay. Sequence reads were collapsed and filtered to measure the absolute abundance of every unique TCRbeta CDR3 rearrangement. For each sample, productive Simpson clonality was calculated as the square root of Simpson's diversity index across productive rearrangements. TCRdb holds this immuneACCESS table with in-frame rearrangements only. Some clones are missing; in checked studies, unresolved V genes explain under half, and the rest has no known cause. The V and J calls and clone size come from that table; D and trimming were worked out from the DNA. This sample comprises over 150,000 clones, about 90% of them detected only once. Roughly 7% of the sample goes to the ten largest clones.

Participants in the prospective study were aged roughly 18 to 90 years, lived in about two dozen United States geographic areas, and enrolled through a virtual design. Cohort assignment in the prospective study relied on participant-reported clinical history from a screening survey and a study questionnaire. For ImmuneRACE Cohort 3, a participant was defined as recovered based on two consecutive negative NP/OP PCR tests, clearance by a healthcare professional, or resolution of symptoms. Mobile phlebotomists in the prospective study collected whole blood, serum and a nasopharyngeal or oropharyngeal swab from every participant. Additional blood draws and questionnaires over a 2-month period could optionally be provided by prospective study participants. Blood samples from the prospective study were shipped frozen or at room temperature prior to DNA extraction.

This sequence originates from a woman in her forties or fifties who had recovered from COVID-19. The chain is assembled from TRBV6-5 and TRBJ1-3; the D gene is unclear. Sample: PBMCs or T cells enriched from blood (not recorded which). The bases read TGTGCCAGCAGTCCACTCGGCTCTGGAAACACCATATATTTT. Translated, it gives CASSPLGSGNTIYF.